These 6 T cell receptor beta chains came from one sample sequenced in a study of blood T cells in healthy people across ages. For the second PCR, which ran for roughly 6 to 12 cycles, a sample-barcoded 5' primer and a J-beta primer mix were used. MiXCR, run by TCRdb on the 5' RACE reads, gives a single entry per CDR3 protein. The table records 1.6 million or so distinct CDR3 sequences, roughly a third of them present only once. Sequences were obtained from blood. The receptors derive from a woman aged 25 to 45 in good health.

This clonotype showed up just once. The V gene is TRBV27, the J gene TRBJ2-7; TRBD2 agrees at 13 bases. CDR1 and CDR2 (germline): MNHEY, SMNVEV (reference sequence). CDR3 length: 16 amino acids. J lost 2 bases, V lost 4 bases, and 5 bases had no gene match. The CDR3 nucleotides read TGTGCCAGCAGTTGGAGACTAGCGGGGGGTCCCTACGAGCAGTACTTC. Its translation is CASSWRLAGGPYEQYF.

Details on this clonotype: This may come from a read error, since a much larger clone is one base off. This chain joins TRBV29-1 and TRBJ2-7; the D is unclear. The germline V gene encodes CDR1 SQVTM and CDR2 ANQGSEA. The CDR3 contains 13 residues. The CDR3 DNA is TGCAGCGTTGAAGACTCGGACGGCTACGTGCAGTACTTC. Its protein is CSVEDSDGYVQYF.

This clonotype was picked up a small number of times. The rearrangement links TRBV20-1 to TRBJ2-7, with D perhaps given as TRBD1 or TRBD2 (5 bases each). The CDR3 extends over 13 amino acids. Trimming stripped 3 bases from V and 2 bases from J, with 11 bases between. Germline CDR1 DFQATT, CDR2 SNEGSKA (reference sequence). The CDR3 bases are TGCAGTGCTAGTCCAACGGGACCCTACGAGCAGTACTTC. It yields the protein CSASPTGPYEQYF.

The V gene is TRBV20-1, the J gene TRBJ1-1; D gene uncertain. Germline V gives CDR1 DFQATT, CDR2 SNEGSKA (reference sequence). The CDR3 covers 13 residues. V was cut by 6 bases and J by 1 base, with 12 bases left in between. This CDR3 is CSALPTANTEAFF. The CDR3 DNA reads TGCAGTGCCCTACCAACAGCGAACACTGAAGCTTTCTTT.

In its sample, this clonotype was seen many times. The chain has TRBV6-5 and TRBJ2-1; D is uncertain. The V and J ends lost 9 bases and 6 bases respectively, with 9 bases between them. Germline CDR1 and CDR2: MNHEY and SVGAGI. This CDR3 is 11 amino acids long. CDR3 region: CASTDRNEQFF. DNA for the CDR3: TGTGCCAGTACGGACCGCAATGAGCAGTTCTTC.

V and J are TRBV20-1 and TRBJ2-7, with 10 bases lining up with TRBD1. This CDR3 spans 13 amino acids. V shed 4 bases, J shed 7 bases, and the junction held 7 bases outside the gene matches. From germline, CDR1 is DFQATT and CDR2 SNEGSKA (reference sequence). The CDR3 DNA sequence: TGCAGTGCTATTAGACAGGGGGCGGGAGAGCAGTACTTC. Its translation: CSAIRQGAGEQYF.